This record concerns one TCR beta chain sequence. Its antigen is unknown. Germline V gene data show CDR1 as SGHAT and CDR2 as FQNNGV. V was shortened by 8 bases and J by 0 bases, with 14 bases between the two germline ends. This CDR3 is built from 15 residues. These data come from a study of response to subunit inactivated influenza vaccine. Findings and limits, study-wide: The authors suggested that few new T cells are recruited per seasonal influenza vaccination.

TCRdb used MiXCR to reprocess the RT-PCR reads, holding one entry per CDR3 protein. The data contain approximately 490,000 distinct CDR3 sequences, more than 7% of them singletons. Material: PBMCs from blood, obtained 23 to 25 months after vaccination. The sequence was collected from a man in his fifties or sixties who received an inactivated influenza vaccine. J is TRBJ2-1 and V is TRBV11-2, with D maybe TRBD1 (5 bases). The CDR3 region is CASGTLQGSYNEQFF. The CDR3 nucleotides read TGTGCCAGCGGCACCCTGCAGGGCTCCTACAATGAGCAGTTCTTC.